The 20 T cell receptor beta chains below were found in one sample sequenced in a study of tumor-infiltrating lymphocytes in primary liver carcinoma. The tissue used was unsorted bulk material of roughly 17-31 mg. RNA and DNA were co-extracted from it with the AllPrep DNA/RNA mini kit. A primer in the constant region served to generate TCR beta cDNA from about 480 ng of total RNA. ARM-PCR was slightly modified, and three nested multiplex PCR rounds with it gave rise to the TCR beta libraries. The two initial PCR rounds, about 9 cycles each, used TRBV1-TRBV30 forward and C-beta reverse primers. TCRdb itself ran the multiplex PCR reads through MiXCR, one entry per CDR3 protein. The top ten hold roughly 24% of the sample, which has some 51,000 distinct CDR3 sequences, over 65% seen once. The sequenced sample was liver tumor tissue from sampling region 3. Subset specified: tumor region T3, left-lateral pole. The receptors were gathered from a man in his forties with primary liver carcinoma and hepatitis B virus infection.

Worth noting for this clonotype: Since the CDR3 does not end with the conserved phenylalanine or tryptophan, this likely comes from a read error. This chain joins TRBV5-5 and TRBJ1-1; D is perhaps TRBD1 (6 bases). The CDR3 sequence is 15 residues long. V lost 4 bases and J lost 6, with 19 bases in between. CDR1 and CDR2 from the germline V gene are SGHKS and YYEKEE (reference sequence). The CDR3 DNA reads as TGTGCCAGCAGCCGGAGCGGGGGGCGCGGGGCTGAAGCTTTCTCT. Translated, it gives CASSRSGGRGAEAFS.

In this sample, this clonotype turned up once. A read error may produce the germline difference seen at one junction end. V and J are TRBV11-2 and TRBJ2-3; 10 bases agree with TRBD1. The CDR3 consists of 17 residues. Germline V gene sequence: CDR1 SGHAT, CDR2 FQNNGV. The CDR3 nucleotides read TGTGCCAGTAGCTTAGATCATGGGACAGGGGCAGGCGATACACAGTATTTT. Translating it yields CASSLDHGTGAGDTQYF.

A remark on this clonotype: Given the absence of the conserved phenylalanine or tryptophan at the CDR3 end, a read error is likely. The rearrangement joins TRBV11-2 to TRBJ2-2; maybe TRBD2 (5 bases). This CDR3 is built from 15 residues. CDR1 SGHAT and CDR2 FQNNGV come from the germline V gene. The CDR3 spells CASNLVGRGTGELFL. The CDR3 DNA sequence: TGTGCCAGCAACTTAGTCGGACGGGGTACCGGGGAGCTGTTTTTA.

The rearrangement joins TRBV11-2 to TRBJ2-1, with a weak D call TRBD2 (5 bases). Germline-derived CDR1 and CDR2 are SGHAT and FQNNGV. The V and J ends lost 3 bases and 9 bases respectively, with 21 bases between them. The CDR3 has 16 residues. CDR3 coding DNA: TGTGCCAGCAGCTTGGATATCAGGCTAGCCATTGGTGAGCAGTTCTTC. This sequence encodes CASSLDIRLAIGEQFF.

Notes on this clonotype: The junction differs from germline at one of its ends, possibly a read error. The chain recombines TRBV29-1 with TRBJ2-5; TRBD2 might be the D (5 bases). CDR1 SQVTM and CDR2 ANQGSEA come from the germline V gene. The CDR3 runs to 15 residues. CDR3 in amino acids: CSVESAAGRSEIQYF. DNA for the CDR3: TGTAGCGTTGAATCCGCGGCGGGTAGATCGGAGATCCAGTACTTC.

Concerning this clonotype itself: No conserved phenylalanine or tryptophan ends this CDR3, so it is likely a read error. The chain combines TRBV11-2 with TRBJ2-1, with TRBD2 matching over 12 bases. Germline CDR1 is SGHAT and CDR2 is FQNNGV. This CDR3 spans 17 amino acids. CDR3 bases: TGTGCCTGCAGCTTGGAGGCTGCTAGCGGGAGGGCCAATGAGCAGTTCGTC. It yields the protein CACSLEAASGRANEQFV.

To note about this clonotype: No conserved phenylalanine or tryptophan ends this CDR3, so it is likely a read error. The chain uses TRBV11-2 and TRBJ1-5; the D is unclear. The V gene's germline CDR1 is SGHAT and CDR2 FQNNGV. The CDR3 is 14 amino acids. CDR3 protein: CANSDLDTAQPQHL. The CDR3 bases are TGTGCCAACAGCGACCTAGACACAGCTCAGCCCCAGCATCTT.

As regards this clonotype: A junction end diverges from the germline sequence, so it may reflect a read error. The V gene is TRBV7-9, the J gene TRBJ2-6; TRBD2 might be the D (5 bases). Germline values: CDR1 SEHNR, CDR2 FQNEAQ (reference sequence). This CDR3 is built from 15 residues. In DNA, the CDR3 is TGTGCCAGCACCGGGGAAGACTCTGGGGTCAACATCCTGACTTTC. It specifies CASTGEDSGVNILTF.

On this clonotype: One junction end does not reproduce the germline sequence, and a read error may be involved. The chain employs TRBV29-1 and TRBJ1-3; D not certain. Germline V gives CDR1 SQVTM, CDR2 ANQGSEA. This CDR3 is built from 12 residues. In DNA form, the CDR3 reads TGCAGCGCTGTCCCAGCTGGAAGCACCATATATTTT. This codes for CSAVPAGSTIYF.

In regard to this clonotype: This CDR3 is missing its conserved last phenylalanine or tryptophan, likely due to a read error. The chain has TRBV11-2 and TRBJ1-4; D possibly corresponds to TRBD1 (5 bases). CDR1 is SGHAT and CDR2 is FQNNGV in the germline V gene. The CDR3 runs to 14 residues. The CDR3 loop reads CDSCLEVGDEKLFS. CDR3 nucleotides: TGTGACAGCTGCTTAGAGGTTGGGGACGAAAAACTGTTTTCT.

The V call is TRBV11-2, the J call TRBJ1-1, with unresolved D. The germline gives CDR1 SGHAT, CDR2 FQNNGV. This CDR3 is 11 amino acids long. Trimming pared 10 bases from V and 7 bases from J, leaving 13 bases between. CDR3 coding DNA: TGTGCCATCTTAGTTGCAGGTGAAGCTTTCTTT. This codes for CAILVAGEAFF.

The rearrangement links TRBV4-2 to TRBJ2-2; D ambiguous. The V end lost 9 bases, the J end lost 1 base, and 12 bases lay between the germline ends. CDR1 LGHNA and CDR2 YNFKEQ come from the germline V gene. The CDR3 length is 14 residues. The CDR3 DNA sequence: TGTGCCAGAAGTCCGGCAAAGAACACCGGGGAGCTGTTTTTT. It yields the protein CARSPAKNTGELFF.

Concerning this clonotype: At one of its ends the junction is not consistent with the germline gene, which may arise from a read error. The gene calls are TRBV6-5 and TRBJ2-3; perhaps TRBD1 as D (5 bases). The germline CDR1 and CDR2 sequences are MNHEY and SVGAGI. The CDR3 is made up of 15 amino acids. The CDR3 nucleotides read TGTGCCAGCAGTCTCCAGAGTGGTGAGACAGACACGCAGTATTTT. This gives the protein CASSLQSGETDTQYF.

The CDR3 loop is CASSFLAGPYNEQFF. The DNA for the CDR3 is TGTGCCAGCAGCTTCCTAGCGGGACCCTACAATGAGCAGTTCTTC. V is TRBV7-3 and J is TRBJ2-1; TRBD2 matches at 9 bases. CDR1 and CDR2 from the germline V gene are SGHTA and FQGTGA. The V segment lost 3 bases and the J segment 2 bases; nucleotides outside the gene matches: 2. This CDR3 region has 15 residues.

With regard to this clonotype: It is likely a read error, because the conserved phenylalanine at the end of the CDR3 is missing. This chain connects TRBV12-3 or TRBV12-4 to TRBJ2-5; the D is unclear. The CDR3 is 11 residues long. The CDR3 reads CVSSRQETQYI. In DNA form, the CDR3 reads TGTGTGAGCAGTAGGCAAGAGACCCAGTACATC.

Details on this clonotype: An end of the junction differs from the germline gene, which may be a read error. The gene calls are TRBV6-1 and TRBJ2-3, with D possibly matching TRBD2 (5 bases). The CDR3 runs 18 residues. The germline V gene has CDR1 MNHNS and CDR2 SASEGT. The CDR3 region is CTSSEPAGGPYSSDTQYF. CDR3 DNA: TGTACCAGCAGTGAACCAGCTGGCGGGCCATATAGCTCAGATACGCAGTATTTT.

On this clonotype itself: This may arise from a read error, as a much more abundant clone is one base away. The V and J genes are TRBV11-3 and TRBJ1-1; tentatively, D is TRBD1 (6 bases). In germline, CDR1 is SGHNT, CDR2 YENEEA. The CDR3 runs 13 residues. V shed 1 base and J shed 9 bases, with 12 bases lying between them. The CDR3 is CASSLARGYQAFF. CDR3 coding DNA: TGTGCCAGCAGCTTAGCAAGGGGGTATCAAGCTTTCTTT.

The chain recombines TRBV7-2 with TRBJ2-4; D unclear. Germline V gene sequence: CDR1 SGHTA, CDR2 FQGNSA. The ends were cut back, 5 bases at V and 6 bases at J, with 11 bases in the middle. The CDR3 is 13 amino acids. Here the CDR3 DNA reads TGTGCCAGCAGCGTGTCGGGCACAAACATTCAGTACTTC. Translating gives CASSVSGTNIQYF.

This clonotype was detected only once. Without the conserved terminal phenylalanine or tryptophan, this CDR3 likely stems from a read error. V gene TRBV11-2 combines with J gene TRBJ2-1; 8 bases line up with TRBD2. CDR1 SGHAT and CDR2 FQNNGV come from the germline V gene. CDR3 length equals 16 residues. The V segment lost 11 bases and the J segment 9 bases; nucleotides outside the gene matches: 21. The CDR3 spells CAGGLDIGLAMGEQFL. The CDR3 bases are TGTGCCGGCGGCTTGGATATCGGACTAGCCATGGGTGAGCAGTTCTTA.

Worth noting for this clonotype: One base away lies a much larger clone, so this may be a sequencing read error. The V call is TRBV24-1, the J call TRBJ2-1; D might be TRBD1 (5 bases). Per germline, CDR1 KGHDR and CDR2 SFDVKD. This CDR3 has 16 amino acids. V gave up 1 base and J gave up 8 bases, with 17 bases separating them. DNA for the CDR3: TGTGCCACCAGTGATTTTCAACGGACAAGGAGCGATGAGCAGTTCTTC. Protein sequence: CATSDFQRTRSDEQFF.